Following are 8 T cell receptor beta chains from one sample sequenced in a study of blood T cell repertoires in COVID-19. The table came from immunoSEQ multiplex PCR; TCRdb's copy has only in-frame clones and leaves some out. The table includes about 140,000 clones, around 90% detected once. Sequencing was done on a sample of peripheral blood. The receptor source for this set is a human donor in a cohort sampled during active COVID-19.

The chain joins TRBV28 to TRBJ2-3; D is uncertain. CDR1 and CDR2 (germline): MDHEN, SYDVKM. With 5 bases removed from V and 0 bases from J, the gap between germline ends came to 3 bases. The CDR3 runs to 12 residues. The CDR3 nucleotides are TGTGCCAGCAGTCTGAGCACAGATACGCAGTATTTT. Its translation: CASSLSTDTQYF.

CDR3 region: CSVYRDRGTDTQYF. In nucleotides, the CDR3 is TGCAGCGTATACCGGGACAGGGGCACAGATACGCAGTATTTT. The chain has TRBV29-1 and TRBJ2-3; TRBD1 matches at 9 bases. V trimming: 6 bases; J trimming: 1 base; junction bases outside the gene matches: 5. In germline, CDR1 is SQVTM, CDR2 ANQGSEA. The CDR3 is 14 amino acids.

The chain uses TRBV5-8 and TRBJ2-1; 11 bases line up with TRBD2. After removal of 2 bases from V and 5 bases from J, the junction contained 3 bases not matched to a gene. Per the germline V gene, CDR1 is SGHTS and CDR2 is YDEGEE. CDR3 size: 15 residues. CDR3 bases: TGTGCCAGCAGCTTCGGGACTAGCGGTAACAATGAGCAGTTCTTC. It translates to CASSFGTSGNNEQFF.

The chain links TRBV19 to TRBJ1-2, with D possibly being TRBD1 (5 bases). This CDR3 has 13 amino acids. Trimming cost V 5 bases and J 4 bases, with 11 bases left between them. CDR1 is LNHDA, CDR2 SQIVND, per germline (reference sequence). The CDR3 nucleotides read TGTGCCAGTAGTGCGGGACTCACCTATGGCTACACCTTC. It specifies CASSAGLTYGYTF.

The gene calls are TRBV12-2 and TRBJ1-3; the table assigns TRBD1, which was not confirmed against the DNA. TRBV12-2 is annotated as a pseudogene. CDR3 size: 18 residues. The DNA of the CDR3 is TGTGCAAGTCGCTTCCCTCTCCCGGGACAGGGGGCAGGAAACACCATATATTTT. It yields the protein CASRFPLPGQGAGNTIYF.

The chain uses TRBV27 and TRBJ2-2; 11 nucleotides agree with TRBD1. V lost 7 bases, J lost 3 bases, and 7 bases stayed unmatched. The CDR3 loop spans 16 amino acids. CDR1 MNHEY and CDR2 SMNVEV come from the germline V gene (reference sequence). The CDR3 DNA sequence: TGTGCCAGCAAAAACCTGGGACAGGGGGACACCGGGGAGCTGTTTTTT. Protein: CASKNLGQGDTGELFF.

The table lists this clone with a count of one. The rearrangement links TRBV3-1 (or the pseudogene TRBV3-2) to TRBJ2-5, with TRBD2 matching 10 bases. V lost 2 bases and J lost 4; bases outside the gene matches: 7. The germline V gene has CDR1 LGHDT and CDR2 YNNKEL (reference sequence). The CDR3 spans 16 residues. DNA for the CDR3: TGTGCCAGCAGCCAATCCAAGCGGGGGGGCGGAGAGACCCAGTACTTC. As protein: CASSQSKRGGGETQYF.

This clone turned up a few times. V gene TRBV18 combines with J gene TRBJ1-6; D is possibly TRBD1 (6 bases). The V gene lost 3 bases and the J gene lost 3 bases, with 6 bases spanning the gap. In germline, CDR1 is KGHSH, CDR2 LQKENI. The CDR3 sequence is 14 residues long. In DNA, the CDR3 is TGTGCCAGCTCACCGACAGGCTATAATTCACCCCTCCACTTT. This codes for CASSPTGYNSPLHF.